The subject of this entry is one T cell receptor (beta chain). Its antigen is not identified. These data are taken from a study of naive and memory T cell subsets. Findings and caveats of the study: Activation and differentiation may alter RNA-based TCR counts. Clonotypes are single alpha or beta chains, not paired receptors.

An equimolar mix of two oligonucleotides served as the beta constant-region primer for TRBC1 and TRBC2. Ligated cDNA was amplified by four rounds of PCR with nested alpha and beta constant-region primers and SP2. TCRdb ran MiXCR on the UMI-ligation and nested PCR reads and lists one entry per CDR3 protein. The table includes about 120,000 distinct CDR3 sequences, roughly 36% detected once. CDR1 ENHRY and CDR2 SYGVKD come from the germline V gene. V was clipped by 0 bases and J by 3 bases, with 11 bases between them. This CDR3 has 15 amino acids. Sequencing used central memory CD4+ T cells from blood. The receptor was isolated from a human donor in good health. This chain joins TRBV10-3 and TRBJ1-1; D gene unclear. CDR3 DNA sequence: TGTGCCATCAGTGAGTCGAATAGGTTGTACACTGAAGCTTTCTTT. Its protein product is CAISESNRLYTEAFF.